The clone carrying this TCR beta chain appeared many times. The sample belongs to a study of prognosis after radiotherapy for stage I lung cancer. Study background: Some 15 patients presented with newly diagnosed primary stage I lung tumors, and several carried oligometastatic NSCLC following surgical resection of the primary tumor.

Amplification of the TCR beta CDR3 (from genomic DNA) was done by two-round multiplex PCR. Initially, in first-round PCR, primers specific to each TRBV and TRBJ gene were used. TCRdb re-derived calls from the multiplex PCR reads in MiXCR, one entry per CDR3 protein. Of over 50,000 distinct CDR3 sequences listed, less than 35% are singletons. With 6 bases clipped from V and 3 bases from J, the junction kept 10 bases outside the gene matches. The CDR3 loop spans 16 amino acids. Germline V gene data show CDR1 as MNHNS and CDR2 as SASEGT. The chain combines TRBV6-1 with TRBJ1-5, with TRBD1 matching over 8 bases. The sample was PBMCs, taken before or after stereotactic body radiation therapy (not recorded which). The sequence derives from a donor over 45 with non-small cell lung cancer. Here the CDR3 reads CASRHSGQGNNQPQHF. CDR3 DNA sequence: TGTGCCAGCAGGCATTCCGGACAGGGTAACAATCAGCCCCAGCATTTT.